This T cell receptor beta chain was identified during a study of radiation and T cells in renal cell carcinoma. Study-wide findings and caveats: Top tumor clonotypes rose in blood 2 weeks post-radiation, then contracted.

Documented time point: blood 2 weeks post-SBRT. Indicated treatment: 15 Gy SBRT to primary tumor, nephrectomy 4 weeks later. Profiling relied on immunoSEQ multiplex PCR, and the TCRdb table lists in-frame clones only, not all of them. The sample lists roughly 75,000 clones, 82% occurring once. CDR3 length: 15 amino acids. V gave up 2 bases and J gave up 2 bases; unmatched junction bases: 4. CDR1 and CDR2 (germline): SNHLY, FYNNEI. Remarks on this clone: Its cognate antigen is unknown.

The sequencing used blood, collected from a patient whose treatment included radiotherapy and nephrectomy. This TCR was recovered from a man between 60 and 75 years old with renal cell carcinoma. V is TRBV2 and J is TRBJ2-5; 8 nucleotides match TRBD2. The DNA of the CDR3 is TGTGCCAGCAGTGAATTTAGCGGGGCTCAAGAGACCCAGTACTTC. This codes for CASSEFSGAQETQYF.